These 27 T cell receptor beta chains share one sample of origin, sequenced in a study of blood T cell repertoires in COVID-19 (dated by TCRdb to 2020 to 2021). Library construction relied on the immunoSEQ multiplex PCR assay. As stored in TCRdb, this immuneACCESS dataset retains in-frame rearrangements with V and J assigned. A fraction of the clones does not appear; measured against another copy, unresolved V genes explain less than half of the discrepancy, and the remainder lacks a known reason. Counted in this sample were 400,000 or so clones; more than 70% of them appeared once. The ten largest account for around 2% of the sample. Specimen: PBMCs or T cells enriched from blood (not recorded which). These receptors all come from a man aged 40-50 years in a cohort exposed to, infected with or recovered from COVID-19 (not recorded which).

The V gene is TRBV28, the J gene TRBJ2-7; TRBD2 is a possible D gene (6 bases). The CDR3 is 14 amino acids. Per germline, CDR1 MDHEN and CDR2 SYDVKM. Trimming took off 3 bases at V and 3 bases at J, with 12 bases between the two ends. Written as DNA, the CDR3 is TGTGCCAGCAGTTTTACCGGGAGTGACTACGAGCAGTACTTC. Protein sequence: CASSFTGSDYEQYF. The complete variable domain, with remaining parts taken from reference TRBV28 and TRBJ2-7, reads DVKVTQSSRYLVKRTGEKVFLECVQDMDHENMFWYRQDPGLGLRLIYFSYDVKMKEKGDIPEGYSVSREKKERFSLILESASTNQTSMYLCASSFTGSDYEQYFGPGTRLTVT.

The chain joins TRBV7-2 to TRBJ2-2; 12 nucleotides line up with TRBD2. Germline V gene lookup returns CDR1 SGHTA and CDR2 FQGNSA. V trimming: 5 bases; J trimming: 7 bases; junction bases outside the gene matches: 11. The CDR3 spans 17 residues. This chain's CDR3 is CASSRRLAGDFGGELFF. The CDR3 DNA is TGTGCCAGCAGCCGCCGACTAGCGGGAGATTTTGGCGGGGAGCTGTTTTTT.

The chain couples TRBV5-1 to TRBJ2-2, with 12 bases fitting TRBD2. Germline CDR1 and CDR2: SGHRS and YFSETQ. CDR3 length: 15 residues. V trimming: 2 bases; J trimming: 5 bases; junction bases outside the gene matches: 1. The CDR3 region is CASSFGLAGTGELFF. The CDR3 DNA follows: TGCGCCAGCAGCTTCGGACTAGCGGGAACCGGGGAGCTGTTTTTT.

The genes are TRBV3-1 (or the pseudogene TRBV3-2) and TRBJ1-1; D possibly corresponds to TRBD1 (6 bases). The CDR3 loop spans 15 amino acids. The germline V and J ends were trimmed by 2 bases and 6 bases, with 16 bases remaining between them. The germline V gene has CDR1 LGHDT and CDR2 YNNKEL (reference sequence). The CDR3 spells CASSQKRARGAEAFF. CDR3 nucleotide sequence: TGTGCCAGCAGCCAAAAAAGGGCCAGGGGAGCTGAAGCTTTCTTT.

This clone was seen a single time. Different DNA sequences within this sample yield the same CDR3. This chain joins TRBV28 and TRBJ2-4, with a tentative D call TRBD1 (6 bases). V lost 3 bases to trimming and J lost 1 base, with 7 bases between them. The CDR3 runs 14 residues. Germline assignment: CDR1 MDHEN and CDR2 SYDVKM. CDR3 loop: CASSFQGAKNIQYF. The DNA for the CDR3 is TGTGCCAGCAGTTTTCAGGGGGCCAAAAACATTCAGTACTTC.

The rearrangement uses TRBV3-1 (or the pseudogene TRBV3-2) and TRBJ1-2, with 7 bases matching TRBD1. Germline CDR1 reads LGHDT; CDR2 reads YNNKEL (reference sequence). The CDR3 length is 16 residues. Trimming removed 5 bases from V and 1 base from J; junction bases left unmatched: 10. The CDR3, as DNA: TGTGCCAGCAGCGATCCGGGACAGACGTTTAACTATGGCTACACCTTC. Translation gives CASSDPGQTFNYGYTF.

The chain joins TRBV6-5 to TRBJ2-5; a weak D match, TRBD2 (6 bases). The CDR3 consists of 12 residues. From germline, CDR1 is MNHEY and CDR2 SVGAGI. The ends were cut back, 6 bases at V and 4 bases at J, with 9 bases in the middle. CDR3 sequence: CASRFSGETQYF. The DNA for the CDR3 is TGTGCCAGCAGATTTAGCGGAGAGACCCAGTACTTC.

This clone appeared a few times. The gene calls are TRBV24-1 and TRBJ1-2; D might be TRBD1 (6 bases). The CDR3 extends over 14 amino acids. With 6 bases removed from V and 8 bases from J, the gap between germline ends came to 18 bases. CDR1 is KGHDR, CDR2 SFDVKD, per germline. The CDR3 DNA reads TGTGCCACCAGTAATAGTCAGGGGATTCAAGGCTACACCTTC. This sequence encodes CATSNSQGIQGYTF.

This chain links TRBV6-5 with TRBJ1-5, with TRBD1 identical over 8 bases. CDR3 size: 15 residues. Losses at the gene ends were 4 bases for V and 6 bases for J; bases not matched to a gene: 8. CDR1 is MNHEY and CDR2 is SVGAGI in the germline V gene. The CDR3 sequence is CASSLDREVGQPQHF. CDR3 DNA sequence: TGTGCCAGCAGTTTGGACAGGGAAGTTGGTCAGCCCCAGCATTTT.

This clone was recorded once. The chain couples TRBV27 to TRBJ2-3, with no clear D. Trimming left V 7 bases short and J 1 base short, with 15 bases between. The CDR3 consists of 15 residues. The V gene's germline CDR1 is MNHEY and CDR2 SMNVEV (reference sequence). In DNA form, the CDR3 reads TGTGCCAGCACCCTTTACTCGGGTGGCACAGATACGCAGTATTTT. Protein: CASTLYSGGTDTQYF.

The genes are TRBV5-4 and TRBJ2-1; tentative D call: TRBD1 (5 bases). V shed 5 bases and J shed 6 bases, with 18 bases lying between them. The CDR3 loop spans 15 amino acids. Germline values: CDR1 SGHNT, CDR2 YYREEE (reference sequence). The DNA of the CDR3 is TGTGCCAGCAGGACGCCCCGGGCAGGGCCCAATGAGCAGTTCTTC. Translated: CASRTPRAGPNEQFF.

This chain uses TRBV28 with TRBJ1-1, with D maybe TRBD1 (6 bases). V lost 7 bases to trimming and J lost 0 bases, with 12 bases between them. The V gene's germline CDR1 is MDHEN and CDR2 SYDVKM. The CDR3 is 14 amino acids. The CDR3 nucleotides are TGTGCCAGCAACGTACAGGGAGTGAACACTGAAGCTTTCTTT. Its translation is CASNVQGVNTEAFF. The variable domain in full, with the rest retrieved from reference TRBV28 and TRBJ1-1, is DVKVTQSSRYLVKRTGEKVFLECVQDMDHENMFWYRQDPGLGLRLIYFSYDVKMKEKGDIPEGYSVSREKKERFSLILESASTNQTSMYLCASNVQGVNTEAFFGQGTRLTVV.

The rearrangement links TRBV6-5 to TRBJ1-3, with D uncertain. Trimming removed 2 bases at V and 1 base at J, with 9 bases between. Germline V gene lookup returns CDR1 MNHEY and CDR2 SVGAGI. This CDR3 is 15 amino acids long. Here the CDR3 reads CASSYTTGSGNTIYF. DNA for the CDR3: TGTGCCAGCAGTTACACCACGGGATCTGGAAACACCATATATTTT.

The chain links TRBV7-8 to TRBJ2-1; TRBD2 might be the D (5 bases). Germline V gives CDR1 SGHVS, CDR2 FQNEAQ. This CDR3 has 13 amino acids. Trimming removed 3 bases at V and 6 bases at J, with 9 bases between. The CDR3 bases are TGTGCCAGCAGCTTCACTAGTTCCAATGAGCAGTTCTTC. Translating gives CASSFTSSNEQFF.

As to this clone: At the DNA level, this CDR3 is encoded by other sequences in the same sample as well. The chain combines TRBV5-1 with TRBJ1-2; weak D call: TRBD1 (6 bases). V was clipped by 0 bases and J by 2 bases, with 8 bases between them. The CDR3 sequence is 14 residues long. Germline CDR1 reads SGHRS; CDR2 reads YFSETQ. The CDR3, as DNA: TGCGCCAGCAGCTTGGGTGGGACAAACTATGGCTACACCTTC. Translating gives CASSLGGTNYGYTF.

The rearrangement uses TRBV3-1 (or the pseudogene TRBV3-2) and TRBJ2-1; D ambiguous. Germline V lookup: CDR1 LGHDT, CDR2 YNNKEL (reference sequence). V gave up 5 bases and J gave up 8 bases, with 19 bases separating them. The CDR3 length is 15 residues. CDR3 protein: CASSTTLPGWDEQFF. The CDR3 nucleotides read TGTGCCAGCAGCACGACTCTCCCCGGATGGGATGAGCAGTTCTTC.

V gene TRBV4-1 combines with J gene TRBJ2-1; TRBD2 is a possible D gene (5 bases). The CDR3 sequence is 12 residues long. Germline CDR1 reads MGHRA; CDR2 reads YSYEKL. V was cut by 1 base and J by 7 bases, with 5 bases left in between. The CDR3 loop is CASSQGENEQFF. The CDR3 DNA follows: TGCGCCAGCAGCCAAGGGGAGAATGAGCAGTTCTTC.

The V call is TRBV6-5, the J call TRBJ2-7, with 7 bases aligning to TRBD2. The CDR3 length is 14 residues. The J segment lost 1 base and the V segment lost 6 bases, leaving 6 bases of the junction unmatched. Germline lookup yields CDR1 MNHEY and CDR2 SVGAGI. CDR3 region: CASRRGTNSYEQYF. DNA of the CDR3: TGTGCCAGCAGACGCGGGACTAATTCCTACGAGCAGTACTTC.

V gene TRBV7-2 combines with J gene TRBJ1-2; 8 bases agree with TRBD1. This CDR3 is built from 13 residues. J gave up 2 bases and V 5 bases, and 1 base lay outside the gene matches. Germline loops: CDR1 SGHTA, CDR2 FQGNSA. CDR3 nucleotide sequence: TGTGCCAGCAGCAGGACAGGGAACTATGGCTACACCTTC. Its protein product is CASSRTGNYGYTF.

The V call is TRBV7-6, the J call TRBJ2-1, with D tentatively TRBD2 (6 bases). The CDR3 runs to 14 residues. Germline assignment: CDR1 SGHVS and CDR2 FNYEAQ. V was shortened by 5 bases and J by 4 bases, with 12 bases between the two germline ends. CDR3 sequence reads: CASSLTGGYNEQFF. CDR3 bases: TGTGCCAGCAGCCTAACCGGGGGTTACAATGAGCAGTTCTTC.

The gene calls are TRBV4-1 and TRBJ2-7; D is perhaps TRBD2 (5 bases). This CDR3 comprises 17 residues. Germline V gene lookup returns CDR1 MGHRA and CDR2 YSYEKL. V was trimmed by 4 bases and J by 0 bases, leaving 19 bases between them. This CDR3 is CASSPRVLAASSYEQYF. The CDR3 DNA follows: TGCGCCAGCAGCCCAAGGGTTCTAGCCGCATCCTCCTACGAGCAGTACTTC.

The CDR3 loop reads CASSSSGRGGTEAFF. CDR3 sequence (DNA): TGTGCCAGCAGCTCCAGTGGGCGGGGCGGGACTGAAGCTTTCTTT. The chain employs TRBV7-8 and TRBJ1-1; D perhaps matches TRBD1 (5 bases). From germline, CDR1 is SGHVS and CDR2 FQNEAQ. The CDR3 has 15 residues. The V gene lost 4 bases and the J gene lost 5 bases, with 17 bases spanning the gap.

This chain uses TRBV9 with TRBJ1-2, with TRBD1 matching 7 bases. The CDR3 runs 15 residues. The germline V gene encodes CDR1 SGDLS and CDR2 YYNGEE. The V and J ends lost 4 bases and 0 bases, in that order; junction bases with no gene match: 6. The CDR3 here is CASSIGQAANYGYTF. CDR3 nucleotides: TGTGCCAGCAGCATCGGACAGGCTGCTAACTATGGCTACACCTTC.

This clone was seen once. This chain uses TRBV6-5 with TRBJ1-5; D is undetermined. This CDR3 comprises 13 residues. V was clipped by 4 bases and J by 4 bases, with 8 bases between them. The germline V gene encodes CDR1 MNHEY and CDR2 SVGAGI. The CDR3: CASSLERNQPQHF. CDR3 nucleotide sequence: TGTGCCAGCAGTTTGGAGAGGAATCAGCCCCAGCATTTT.

The chain joins TRBV5-1 to TRBJ1-5; 11 positions match TRBD1. Trimming took 4 bases from V and 4 from J; bases not matched to a gene: 4. CDR1 and CDR2 (germline): SGHRS, YFSETQ. The CDR3 totals 15 residues. Here the CDR3 DNA reads TGCGCCAGCAGCACCGGGACAGGGGGGAATCAGCCCCAGCATTTT. Amino acids: CASSTGTGGNQPQHF.

This clone was observed a few times. This chain links TRBV6-5 with TRBJ1-1; no firm D call. The CDR3 extends over 12 amino acids. The V end was cut by 6 bases, the J end by 4 bases, with 9 bases between. Germline V gene data show CDR1 as MNHEY and CDR2 as SVGAGI. The CDR3: CASRAGITEAFF. CDR3 nucleotide sequence: TGTGCCAGCAGAGCGGGGATCACTGAAGCTTTCTTT.

The chain uses TRBV6-5 and TRBJ2-7, with 7 bases that match TRBD1. Trimming took 6 bases from V and 1 from J; bases not matched to a gene: 6. CDR3 length equals 14 residues. CDR1 and CDR2 (germline): MNHEY, SVGAGI. The CDR3 reads CASSRQGLSYEQYF. CDR3 nucleotides: TGTGCCAGCAGCAGACAGGGTTTGTCCTACGAGCAGTACTTC.